The 8 T cell receptor beta chains below all came from one sample that was sequenced in a study of regulatory T cells in long-lasting Graves disease. The sample's time point: persistent/refractory GD, antithyroid drugs over 5 years with positive TRAb. PBMC-derived RNA was used for the TCR library. In building TCR beta libraries, iRepertoire HTBI primers were used together with Arm-PCR of CDR3 regions. From the multiplex PCR reads, TCRdb called clonotypes with MiXCR, one entry per CDR3 protein. The sample has roughly 500,000 distinct CDR3 sequences, more than 20% seen once. The sample in question was peripheral blood mononuclear cells (PBMCs), obtained when the disease was refractory, from a patient treated with antithyroid drugs. These receptors originate from a female donor with Graves disease.

The gene calls are TRBV5-6 and TRBJ1-4; maybe TRBD1 (5 bases). V gave up 4 bases and J gave up 0 bases, with 16 bases separating them. Germline V gene sequence: CDR1 SGHDT, CDR2 YYEEEE. The CDR3 runs 17 residues. Here the CDR3 reads CASSPGPFHATNEKLFF. The CDR3 nucleotides are TGTGCCAGCAGCCCGGGACCGTTTCATGCAACTAATGAAAAACTGTTTTTT. The variable domain in full, with the rest retrieved from reference TRBV5-6 and TRBJ1-4, is DAGVTQSPTHLIKTRGQQVTLRCSPKSGHDTVSWYQQALGQGPQFIFQYYEEEERQRGNFPDRFSGHQFPNYSSELNVNALLLGDSALYLCASSPGPFHATNEKLFFGSGTQLSVL.

This clonotype was recorded many times. The chain links TRBV11-2 to TRBJ1-2, with D tentatively TRBD1 (6 bases). Germline V lookup: CDR1 SGHAT, CDR2 FQNNGV. Trimming left V 7 bases short and J 6 bases short, with 21 bases between. CDR3 size: 15 residues. The CDR3 sequence is CASNFLGAHLNGYTF. Written as DNA, the CDR3 is TGTGCCAGCAACTTCCTGGGGGCGCATCTTAATGGCTACACCTTC.

The chain has TRBV5-6 and TRBJ1-2, with TRBD1 identical over 7 bases. The CDR3 runs to 16 residues. With V trimmed by 0 bases and J by 4 bases, 9 bases remained unmatched. CDR1 and CDR2 from the germline V gene are SGHDT and YYEEEE. The DNA for the CDR3 is TGTGCCAGCAGCTTGGGGGACAGCGCCCCGGGCTATGGCTACACCTTC. Protein product: CASSLGDSAPGYGYTF.

This clonotype was detected ten times or more. CDR3 region: CASSYLGVTNYGYTF. The CDR3 nucleotides are TGTGCCAGCAGTTACCTGGGGGTAACTAACTATGGCTACACCTTC. The J gene is TRBJ1-2, the V gene TRBV6-5; tentatively, D is TRBD1 (5 bases). Germline V gene sequence: CDR1 MNHEY, CDR2 SVGAGI. This CDR3 has 15 residues. Trimming took off 2 bases at V and 0 bases at J, with 10 bases between the two ends.

The chain recombines TRBV9 with TRBJ1-6; the D gene is possibly TRBD1 (5 bases). CDR3 length equals 14 residues. Germline loops: CDR1 SGDLS, CDR2 YYNGEE. V lost 4 bases to trimming and J lost 7 bases, with 12 bases between them. CDR3 protein: CASSIKQGNSPLHF. CDR3 DNA sequence: TGTGCCAGCAGCATAAAGCAGGGCAATTCACCCCTCCACTTT. Full variable domain (remainder filled in from reference TRBV9 and TRBJ1-6): DSGVTQTPKHLITATGQRVTLRCSPRSGDLSVYWYQQSLDQGLQFLIQYYNGEERAKGNILERFSAQQFPDLHSELNLSSLELGDSALYFCASSIKQGNSPLHFGNGTRLTVT.

The genes are TRBV5-1 and TRBJ2-6; D is tentatively TRBD1 or TRBD2 (5 bases each). The CDR3 length is 13 residues. Trimming removed 4 bases from V and 6 bases from J, with 8 bases in between. Germline CDR1 and CDR2: SGHRS and YFSETQ. For the CDR3, the DNA is TGCGCCAGCAGCCTCGGGGCGGCCAACGTCCTGACTTTC. It specifies CASSLGAANVLTF.

In regard to this clonotype: A clone one base away is much larger, so this may be a read error. The conserved phenylalanine or tryptophan normally closing the CDR3 is absent here, so this likely arose from a read error. This sequence joins TRBV7-2 and TRBJ2-5; D unclear. Germline V CDR1 and CDR2: SGHTA, FQGNSA. The V gene lost 3 bases and the J gene lost 2 bases, with 10 bases spanning the gap. This CDR3 contains 14 residues. CDR3 bases: TGTGCCAGCAGCTTGGCCATACCTCAAGAGACCCAGTACCTC. This gives the protein CASSLAIPQETQYL.

The J gene is TRBJ1-2, the V gene TRBV9, with D possibly matching TRBD1 (6 bases). V lost 6 bases, J lost 5 bases, and 11 bases lay in between. CDR1 and CDR2 from the germline V gene are SGDLS and YYNGEE. CDR3 size: 12 residues. DNA of the CDR3: TGTGCCAGCAATTCCCAGGGGTATGGCTACACCTTC. Translation: CASNSQGYGYTF.